This TCR beta chain derives from a study of blood T cell repertoires in COVID-19. Across the study: There were acute and convalescent COVID-19 samples, and they came from the United States, Italy and Spain. PBMCs, B-cell-depleted T cells, or T cells provided the cDNA or gDNA that made up the material.

Per the original data handling: Amplification with reference gene primers provided the estimates of nucleated cell counts. Repertoires were generated with immunoSEQ multiplex PCR, while TCRdb's copy carries only in-frame clones and drops some. V, J and clone size are those of that table, while D and trimming were read from the DNA. There are 90,000 to 120,000 clones in the sample; 80% to 85% occur only once, and around 4.4% lies in the top ten. CDR1 and CDR2 from the germline V gene are SGHVS and FNYEAQ. Trimming took 2 bases from V and 3 from J; bases not matched to a gene: 5. There are 15 residues in the CDR3.

V and J are TRBV7-6 and TRBJ1-2, with TRBD1 matching over 8 bases. The specimen was peripheral blood. The receptor was isolated from a human donor in a cohort sampled during active COVID-19. CDR3 sequence (DNA): TGTGCCAGCAGCTTAAGGGCAGGGGGCGACTATGGCTACACCTTC. Amino acids: CASSLRAGGDYGYTF.